Listed below are T cell receptor beta chains from one sample, sequenced in a study of T cell changes during pregnancy in multiple sclerosis. TCRdb keeps only in-frame clones here, not all; method: immunoSEQ multiplex PCR. The profile shows approximately 24,000 clones, around 86% of them singletons. Sequenced here: CD8+ T cells from peripheral blood mononuclear cells, sampled in the first trimester of pregnancy. These receptors were taken from a female donor in good health, enrolled as a control in a pregnancy study. CDR3s include the opening cysteine and the closing phenylalanine or tryptophan. A D gene is named only where the DNA matches it firmly. Expanded clones are given a class, and other clones once, few, many or no size at all.

J gene: TRBJ1-1
D gene: -
V gene: TRBV10-3
clone size: -
CDR3 DNA: TGTGCCATCAGTCCCTCCGGGGGTGGGGAAAAAACTGAAGCTTTCTTT
CDR3 protein: CAISPSGGGEKTEAFF

J gene: TRBJ2-1
D gene: -
V gene: TRBV28
clone size: -
CDR3 DNA: TGTGCCAGCAGTTTATGGGAAGGGGGAGGACAGGACGAGCAGTTCTTC
CDR3 protein: CASSLWEGGGQDEQFF

J gene: TRBJ1-1
D gene: -
V gene: TRBV9
clone size: -
CDR3 DNA: TGTGCCAGCAGCGTAATAGGGGGCACTGAAGCTTTCTTT
CDR3 protein: CASSVIGGTEAFF

J gene: TRBJ2-7
D gene: -
V gene: TRBV4-3
clone size: few
CDR3 DNA: TGCGCCAGCAGCCAAGGGGGCAGCAGCTCCTACGAGCAGTACTTC
CDR3 protein: CASSQGGSSSYEQYF

J gene: TRBJ2-6
D gene: -
V gene: TRBV2
clone size: -
CDR3 DNA: TGTGCCAGCAGTGAAGAAGGGGAAGTAGGGGCCAACGTCCTGACTTTC
CDR3 protein: CASSEEGEVGANVLTF

J gene: TRBJ2-7
D gene: -
V gene: TRBV4-1
clone size: -
CDR3 DNA: TGCGCCAGCAGCCAAGTAGGGGGGGGGACCTACGAGCAGTACTTC
CDR3 protein: CASSQVGGGTYEQYF

J gene: TRBJ1-2
D gene: TRBD1
V gene: TRBV7-9
clone size: -
CDR3 DNA: TGTGCCAGCACCCTGACCGGACAGGGAGATAGCTATGGCTACACCTTC
CDR3 protein: CASTLTGQGDSYGYTF

J gene: TRBJ2-3
D gene: -
V gene: TRBV19
clone size: -
CDR3 DNA: TGTGCCAGTAGTATAGGCGGGGGCACAGATACGCAGTATTTT
CDR3 protein: CASSIGGGTDTQYF

J gene: TRBJ1-1
D gene: TRBD1
V gene: TRBV5-5
clone size: -
CDR3 DNA: TGTGCCAGCAGCTTGTTGGGGACAGGTGCTTTGGTGACTGAAGCTTTCTTT
CDR3 protein: CASSLLGTGALVTEAFF

J gene: TRBJ2-1
D gene: TRBD1
V gene: TRBV4-3
clone size: -
CDR3 DNA: TGCGCCAGCAGCCCTGGGACAGCTCTGGATGAGCAGTTCTTC
CDR3 protein: CASSPGTALDEQFF

J gene: TRBJ2-2
D gene: -
V gene: TRBV28
clone size: -
CDR3 DNA: TGTGCCAGCAGTTTAGCAGCGAACACCGGGGAGCTGTTTTTT
CDR3 protein: CASSLAANTGELFF

J gene: TRBJ1-4
D gene: -
V gene: TRBV29-1
clone size: -
CDR3 DNA: TGCAGCGTAATTTGGAGGTATGATGAAAAACTGTTTTTT
CDR3 protein: CSVIWRYDEKLFF

J gene: TRBJ1-2
D gene: TRBD1
V gene: TRBV7-3
clone size: -
CDR3 DNA: TGTGCCAGCAGCTGGGACAGGGGCTATGGCTACACCTTC
CDR3 protein: CASSWDRGYGYTF